This passage covers 13 T cell receptor beta chains from one sample sequenced in a study of blood T cell repertoires in COVID-19. Here immunoSEQ multiplex PCR was the method, and the copy in TCRdb shows in-frame clones only, minus some. The sample lists some 150,000 clones, roughly nine tenths occurring once. Material: peripheral blood. These receptors all stem from a human donor in a cohort sampled during active COVID-19.

V is TRBV4-2 and J is TRBJ2-4; D is possibly TRBD2 (7 bases). In germline, CDR1 is LGHNA, CDR2 YNFKEQ. The CDR3 loop spans 17 amino acids. V was clipped by 4 bases and J by 3 bases, with 19 bases between them. The chain's CDR3 is CASSRGGGARDKNIQYF. CDR3 coding DNA: TGTGCCAGCAGCCGAGGTGGGGGGGCTAGAGACAAAAACATTCAGTACTTC.

Written as DNA, the CDR3 is TGTGCCAGCCAGCCCACCAGGGGCTTCAACTATGGCTACACCTTC. Its translation: CASQPTRGFNYGYTF. The rearrangement uses TRBV19 and TRBJ1-2; maybe TRBD1 (6 bases). CDR3 length: 15 amino acids. Germline lookup yields CDR1 LNHDA and CDR2 SQIVND (reference sequence). V lost 9 bases and J 2 bases, leaving 19 bases between the germline ends.

The gene calls are TRBV9 and TRBJ2-1; possibly TRBD2 for D (7 bases). CDR1 and CDR2 (germline): SGDLS, YYNGEE. With 0 bases removed from V and 8 bases from J, the gap between germline ends came to 12 bases. This CDR3 is built from 14 residues. The CDR3 DNA reads as TGTGCCAGCAGCGTAGCTACGGGGGGCGATGAGCAGTTCTTC. Translated, it gives CASSVATGGDEQFF.

The rearrangement links TRBV7-3 to TRBJ2-7; TRBD1 might be the D (6 bases). Per germline, CDR1 SGHTA and CDR2 FQGTGA. The CDR3 has 12 amino acids. Trimming removed 1 base at V and 6 bases at J, with 7 bases between. In DNA form, the CDR3 reads TGTGCCAGCAGCTTAATAGGGGGCGAGCAGTACTTC. The encoded protein is CASSLIGGEQYF.

V gene TRBV25-1 combines with J gene TRBJ1-2, with D perhaps TRBD1 (6 bases). Per germline, CDR1 MGHDK and CDR2 SYGVNS. CDR3 length: 16 residues. V was trimmed by 3 bases and J by 2 bases, leaving 16 bases between them. CDR3 loop: CASSDPRTALNYGYTF. CDR3 sequence (DNA): TGTGCCAGCAGTGACCCCAGGACAGCCCTGAACTATGGCTACACCTTC.

The chain couples TRBV24-1 to TRBJ1-5; weak D call: TRBD1 (6 bases). This CDR3 spans 14 amino acids. Trimming removed 5 bases at V and 9 bases at J, with 16 bases between. Germline values: CDR1 KGHDR, CDR2 SFDVKD. CDR3 residues: CATSATGGGRPQHF. The DNA of the CDR3 is TGTGCCACCAGTGCCACGGGGGGGGGCCGGCCCCAGCATTTT.

This clone has more than one count but fewer than ten. V is TRBV30 and J is TRBJ1-5; no reliable D call. Germline CDR1 is GTSNPN and CDR2 is SVGIG (reference sequence). The V end was cut by 4 bases, the J end by 2 bases, with 12 bases between. The CDR3 consists of 14 residues. In DNA form, the CDR3 reads TGTGCCTGGACCGGGAAATTAGGCAATCAGCCCCAGCATTTT. Protein: CAWTGKLGNQPQHF.

V usage is TRBV3-1 (or the pseudogene TRBV3-2) and J usage is TRBJ2-7; 9 bases align to TRBD1. V lost 3 bases to trimming and J lost 5 bases; unmatched junction nucleotides: 5. The CDR3 contains 14 residues. The germline V gene has CDR1 LGHDT and CDR2 YNNKEL (reference sequence). As DNA, the CDR3 is TGTGCCAGCAGCCACCGGGACAGGGTCCACGAGCAGTACTTC. As protein: CASSHRDRVHEQYF.

CDR3 sequence: CASSLAGGSNNEQFF. CDR3 nucleotide sequence: TGTGCCAGCAGCTTAGCGGGGGGATCTAACAATGAGCAGTTCTTC. The chain links TRBV7-2 to TRBJ2-1; D may be TRBD2 (6 bases). CDR3 size: 15 residues. In germline, CDR1 is SGHTA, CDR2 FQGNSA. Trimming removed 0 bases at V and 5 bases at J, with 11 bases between. The variable domain in full, with the rest retrieved from reference TRBV7-2 and TRBJ2-1, is GAGVSQSPSNKVTEKGKDVELRCDPISGHTALYWYRQSLGQGLEFLIYFQGNSAPDKSGLPSDRFSAERTGGSVSTLTIQRTQQEDSAVYLCASSLAGGSNNEQFFGPGTRLTVL.

This clone was seen a single time. V is TRBV11-2 and J is TRBJ1-1; D is perhaps TRBD1 (6 bases). This CDR3 spans 14 amino acids. Germline loops: CDR1 SGHAT, CDR2 FQNNGV. V was trimmed by 5 bases and J by 0 bases, leaving 10 bases between them. The CDR3 reads CASSPGQLNTEAFF. The CDR3 nucleotides read TGTGCCAGCAGCCCAGGACAGCTGAACACTGAAGCTTTCTTT.

CDR3 sequence reads: CASSLTQGVQETQYF. The CDR3, as DNA: TGTGCCAGCAGTCTTACACAGGGGGTCCAAGAGACCCAGTACTTC. V is TRBV27 and J is TRBJ2-5; 8 positions match TRBD1. CDR1 MNHEY and CDR2 SMNVEV come from the germline V gene (reference sequence). Trimming at V came to 5 bases and at J to 1 base, leaving 6 bases not matched to a gene. The CDR3 contains 15 residues.

J is TRBJ1-6 and V is TRBV9; no definite D call. This CDR3 region has 15 residues. V dropped 0 bases and J dropped 0 bases, with 4 bases sitting between them. The germline V gene has CDR1 SGDLS and CDR2 YYNGEE. CDR3 sequence reads: CASSVGASYNSPLHF. CDR3 sequence (DNA): TGTGCCAGCAGCGTAGGGGCCTCCTATAATTCACCCCTCCACTTT.

The J gene is TRBJ2-2, the V gene TRBV25-1, with D unresolved. V was clipped by 10 bases and J by 6 bases, with 12 bases between them. Germline values: CDR1 MGHDK, CDR2 SYGVNS. This CDR3 is built from 12 residues. CDR3 coding DNA: TGTGCCACCAATCAGGATCCCGGGGAGCTGTTTTTT. Its protein is CATNQDPGELFF.